These 28 T cell receptor beta chains share one sample of origin, sequenced in a study of spatial heterogeneity in lung cancer. From the 5' RACE reads, TCRdb called clonotypes with MiXCR, one entry per CDR3 protein. The sample consists of some 50,000 distinct CDR3 sequences, less than 8.5% of them appearing once. Time point described: sample taken at primary tumor resection. Whole RNA from tumor, nontumor lung or frozen PBMC was sequenced unsorted. Sequencing was performed on PBMCs, taken at surgery. The receptors originated from a female donor with early-stage non-small cell lung cancer.

This clonotype has a count of ten or more. In DNA form, the CDR3 reads TGTGCCAGCAGCGTAATTAGTGTCGGTATGAACACTGAAGCTTTCTTT. Amino acid sequence: CASSVISVGMNTEAFF. This chain joins TRBV9 and TRBJ1-1; D ambiguous. Germline CDR1 and CDR2: SGDLS and YYNGEE. The CDR3 covers 16 residues. Deletions cut 1 base from V and 0 bases from J, with 13 bases between.

V is TRBV28 and J is TRBJ2-1; 8 positions match TRBD1. Germline-derived CDR1 and CDR2 are MDHEN and SYDVKM. The CDR3 contains 16 residues. V dropped 6 bases and J dropped 2; count of bases not matched to a gene: 9. The CDR3 loop is CASSPTGGLAYNEQFF. CDR3 DNA sequence: TGTGCCAGCAGCCCCACAGGGGGACTCGCCTACAATGAGCAGTTCTTC.

This clonotype was counted a few times. The chain links TRBV3-1 to TRBJ1-5; D is unresolved. In germline, CDR1 is LGHDT, CDR2 YNNKEL (reference sequence). This CDR3 region has 15 residues. Trimming stripped 0 bases from V and 4 bases from J, with 10 bases between. DNA for the CDR3: TGTGCCAGCAGCCAAGATTTAACAGAGAATCAGCCCCAGCATTTT. Protein: CASSQDLTENQPQHF.

This rearrangement joins TRBV27 to TRBJ2-7; 7 bases match TRBD2. V lost 3 bases and J lost 7; bases outside the gene matches: 6. The CDR3 length is 13 residues. Germline CDR1 MNHEY, CDR2 SMNVEV (reference sequence). CDR3 DNA: TGTGCCAGCAGTTTTCGGGAGGCGAATGAGCAGTACTTC. As protein: CASSFREANEQYF.

The chain has TRBV20-1 and TRBJ1-2; D not resolved. Between the trimmed V and J ends, which lost 0 bases and 2 bases, there was a span of 7 bases. The V gene's germline CDR1 is DFQATT and CDR2 SNEGSKA (reference sequence). The CDR3 is made up of 13 amino acids. The CDR3, as DNA: TGCAGTGCTAGAGATTGGGCAAACTATGGCTACACCTTC. This encodes CSARDWANYGYTF.

The CDR3 sequence: CSARFGGVNTGELFF. DNA for the CDR3: TGCAGTGCTAGATTCGGCGGGGTGAACACCGGGGAGCTGTTTTTT. The V call is TRBV20-1, the J call TRBJ2-2, with D perhaps TRBD2 (6 bases). This CDR3 spans 15 amino acids. The V gene's germline CDR1 is DFQATT and CDR2 SNEGSKA (reference sequence). The V end was cut by 2 bases, the J end by 1 base, with 11 bases between.

The chain has TRBV7-9 and TRBJ2-3; 7 bases agree with TRBD1. There are 15 residues in the CDR3. The germline gives CDR1 SEHNR, CDR2 FQNEAQ (reference sequence). Trimming at V came to 3 bases and at J to 2 bases, leaving 5 bases not matched to a gene. CDR3 DNA sequence: TGTGCCAGCAGCTTCGCGACAGGGCTCACAGATACGCAGTATTTT. It codes for CASSFATGLTDTQYF.

This clonotype was found a few times. V and J are TRBV4-1 and TRBJ2-2; D is uncertain. CDR3 length equals 15 residues. The germline V gene encodes CDR1 MGHRA and CDR2 YSYEKL. Trimming stripped 1 base from V and 0 bases from J, with 6 bases between. The CDR3 loop reads CASSQVPTNTGELFF. In DNA, the CDR3 is TGCGCCAGCAGCCAAGTACCAACGAACACCGGGGAGCTGTTTTTT.

This clonotype was observed a few times. V and J are TRBV10-3 and TRBJ2-1; D assignment may be TRBD1 or TRBD2 (5 bases each). Trimming stripped 6 bases from V and 7 bases from J, with 19 bases between. This CDR3 has 15 amino acids. The germline gives CDR1 ENHRY, CDR2 SYGVKD. In nucleotides, the CDR3 is TGTGCCATCAGAGAGGCCGGGACCCTCGGGAATGAGCAGTTCTTC. Its translation: CAIREAGTLGNEQFF.

The J gene is TRBJ2-1, the V gene TRBV7-9; weak D call: TRBD2 (7 bases). The germline V gene encodes CDR1 SEHNR and CDR2 FQNEAQ (reference sequence). The CDR3 is 16 residues long. V was cut by 1 base and J by 3 bases, with 13 bases left in between. In DNA form, the CDR3 reads TGTGCCAGCAGCTTAGTTGGGGGGGGCGTCTACAATGAGCAGTTCTTC. This encodes CASSLVGGGVYNEQFF.

This clonotype was seen a handful of times. This chain joins TRBV30 and TRBJ2-2, with 11 bases aligning to TRBD1. The junction had 11 bases not matched to a gene; V was cut back by 1 base and J by 4 bases. Per germline, CDR1 GTSNPN and CDR2 SVGIG (reference sequence). This CDR3 has 18 residues. In DNA form, the CDR3 reads TGTGCCTGGAGTGACGGGACAGGGGGTAAAGTTGCCACCGGGGAGCTGTTTTTT. Its protein is CAWSDGTGGKVATGELFF.

V and J are TRBV6-2 or TRBV6-3 and TRBJ1-1, with TRBD1 as a possible D gene (5 bases). Trimming took off 7 bases at V and 1 base at J, with 13 bases between the two ends. The germline V gene has CDR1 MNHEY and CDR2 SVGEGT. This CDR3 comprises 14 residues. The CDR3 reads CASKINTGNTEAFF. The CDR3, as DNA: TGTGCCAGCAAAATCAATACAGGGAACACTGAAGCTTTCTTT.

This clonotype was picked up many times. This chain links TRBV10-3 with TRBJ1-2; D is unresolved. The CDR3 runs 17 residues. Trimming shortened V by 3 bases and J by 2 bases, and 19 bases separated the two germline ends. From germline, CDR1 is ENHRY and CDR2 SYGVKD. Here the CDR3 reads CAISEWTPGGWNYGYTF. CDR3 in DNA: TGTGCCATCAGTGAATGGACCCCGGGAGGCTGGAACTATGGCTACACCTTC.

In this sample, this clonotype turned up many times. CDR3: CASFDSGGSTDTQYF. CDR3 coding DNA: TGTGCCAGTTTTGATAGCGGGGGCTCTACAGATACGCAGTATTTT. This chain connects TRBV19 to TRBJ2-3, with 9 bases lining up with TRBD2. CDR1 and CDR2 from the germline V gene are LNHDA and SQIVND (reference sequence). Trimming cost V 8 bases and J 3 bases; bases outside gene matches: 9. This CDR3 region has 15 residues.

In this sample, this clonotype turned up many times. The chain has TRBV7-8 and TRBJ2-5, with TRBD2 matching 7 bases. The CDR3 contains 17 residues. Germline lookup yields CDR1 SGHVS and CDR2 FQNEAQ. V lost 1 base to trimming and J lost 10 bases; unmatched junction nucleotides: 18. The CDR3 region is CASSLVGIAGSSGGQYF. CDR3 nucleotides: TGTGCCAGCAGCTTAGTTGGCATAGCGGGTTCGAGTGGTGGCCAGTACTTC.

Concerning this clonotype: A much larger clonotype is one base distant, so this may be a read error. Lacking the conserved final phenylalanine or tryptophan, this CDR3 likely reflects a read error. This sequence joins TRBV7-2 and TRBJ2-1; D unresolved. The CDR3 loop spans 15 amino acids. Trimming removed 1 base from V and 2 bases from J, with 9 bases in between. In germline, CDR1 is SGHTA, CDR2 FQGNSA. Here the CDR3 DNA reads TGTGCCAGCAGCTTAGTGGGTATCACCTACAATGAGCAGTTCTCC. It encodes CASSLVGITYNEQFS.

This clonotype has ten or more counts. The CDR3 DNA reads as TGCGCCAGCAGCGAAGGGACAGACAATCAGCCCCAGCATTTT. Protein product: CASSEGTDNQPQHF. The chain couples TRBV5-1 to TRBJ1-5; TRBD1 matches 7 bases. Germline CDR1 and CDR2: SGHRS and YFSETQ. Trimming at V came to 4 bases and at J to 3 bases, leaving 4 bases not matched to a gene. The CDR3 is 14 amino acids.

CDR3: CSARGGSSEQYF. The CDR3 nucleotides read TGCAGTGCTAGAGGAGGTTCCAGCGAGCAGTACTTC. J is TRBJ2-7 and V is TRBV20-1; D not certain. Germline CDR1 is DFQATT and CDR2 is SNEGSKA (reference sequence). V lost 1 base to trimming and J lost 6 bases, with 10 bases between them. The CDR3 contains 12 residues.

The V call is TRBV20-1, the J call TRBJ2-7, with a possible D match to TRBD1 (6 bases). Trimming took off 0 bases at V and 4 bases at J, with 22 bases between the two ends. The CDR3 extends over 17 amino acids. Germline assignment: CDR1 DFQATT and CDR2 SNEGSKA (reference sequence). The CDR3 reads CSARDRSGAQRGYEQYF. In nucleotides, the CDR3 is TGCAGTGCTAGAGATCGGTCCGGGGCCCAAAGGGGGTACGAGCAGTACTTC.

This clonotype was seen ten or more times. V and J are TRBV6-6 and TRBJ2-5, with D unclear. The CDR3 is made up of 11 amino acids. The V gene lost 4 bases and the J gene lost 9 bases, with 9 bases spanning the gap. CDR1 and CDR2 (germline): MNHNY, SVGAGI (reference sequence). The CDR3 nucleotides are TGTGCCAGCAGTTCCCCGAGGTCCCAGTACTTC. Its protein is CASSSPRSQYF.

This clonotype was detected a few times. The CDR3 sequence is CASSPRGRSNTGELFF. The CDR3 DNA is TGTGCCAGCAGCCCAAGAGGACGATCGAACACCGGGGAGCTGTTTTTT. The chain has TRBV7-9 and TRBJ2-2, with D uncertain. V lost 5 bases to trimming and J lost 0 bases, with 13 bases between them. CDR1 and CDR2 from the germline V gene are SEHNR and FQNEAQ (reference sequence). This CDR3 region has 16 residues.

The chain has TRBV7-2 and TRBJ2-7; no clear D. The CDR3 contains 14 residues. Germline values: CDR1 SGHTA, CDR2 FQGNSA. The ends were cut back, 4 bases at V and 1 base at J, with 11 bases in the middle. The CDR3 sequence: CASSSTSGSYEQYF. The DNA of the CDR3 is TGTGCCAGCAGCTCCACCTCCGGGTCCTACGAGCAGTACTTC.

This clonotype was recorded a few times. The rearrangement links TRBV9 to TRBJ2-1; possibly TRBD2 for D (5 bases). The CDR3 totals 16 residues. The ends were cut back, 3 bases at V and 9 bases at J, with 22 bases in the middle. Germline CDR1 is SGDLS and CDR2 is YYNGEE. CDR3 nucleotide sequence: TGTGCCAGCAGCGCCATGGGAGCGGCGGCCGGTGGTGAGCAGTTCTTC. Protein product: CASSAMGAAAGGEQFF.

The V call is TRBV4-3, the J call TRBJ2-3, with D perhaps matching TRBD1 (6 bases). CDR3 length: 13 amino acids. Germline assignment: CDR1 LGHNA and CDR2 YSLEER. V was cut by 3 bases and J by 4 bases, with 8 bases left in between. CDR3 sequence: CASSQRTADTQYF. In DNA, the CDR3 is TGCGCCAGCAGCCAGCGGACAGCAGATACGCAGTATTTT.

This clonotype was recorded at least ten times. CDR3 region: CASSETGGQAKNIQYF. In DNA, the CDR3 is TGTGCCAGTAGTGAGACCGGGGGACAAGCCAAAAACATTCAGTACTTC. V is TRBV19 and J is TRBJ2-4; TRBD1 or TRBD2 may be the D gene (6 bases each). Germline V CDR1 and CDR2: LNHDA, SQIVND (reference sequence). This CDR3 is 16 amino acids long. The V end lost 5 bases, the J end lost 0 bases, and 14 bases lay between the germline ends.

This clonotype was observed at least ten times. The chain recombines TRBV5-1 with TRBJ2-7; D may be TRBD2 (5 bases). Trimming removed 0 bases from V and 12 bases from J, with 16 bases in between. This CDR3 is built from 13 residues. The germline CDR1 and CDR2 sequences are SGHRS and YFSETQ. DNA for the CDR3: TGCGCCAGCAGCTTGGAAGCGGAGGCGACACGGTACTTC. Protein sequence: CASSLEAEATRYF. Complete variable domain (other parts from reference TRBV5-1 and TRBJ2-7): KAGVTQTPRYLIKTRGQQVTLSCSPISGHRSVSWYQQTPGQGLQFLFEYFSETQRNKGNFPGRFSGRQFSNSRSEMNVSTLELGDSALYLCASSLEAEATRYFGPGTRLTVT.

This clonotype occurred a few times. The chain carries TRBV5-1 and TRBJ2-5; TRBD2 matches at 7 bases. CDR3 length equals 18 residues. Germline V lookup: CDR1 SGHRS, CDR2 YFSETQ. V lost 0 bases to trimming and J lost 2 bases; unmatched junction nucleotides: 13. CDR3: CASSLAGGGFTVQETQYF. The CDR3 DNA reads as TGCGCCAGCAGCTTGGCTGGGGGGGGATTCACAGTGCAAGAGACCCAGTACTTC. The full variable domain, with the rest looked up from reference TRBV5-1 and TRBJ2-5, is KAGVTQTPRYLIKTRGQQVTLSCSPISGHRSVSWYQQTPGQGLQFLFEYFSETQRNKGNFPGRFSGRQFSNSRSEMNVSTLELGDSALYLCASSLAGGGFTVQETQYFGPGTRLLVL.

The V and J genes are TRBV20-1 and TRBJ1-1; D is undetermined. Germline CDR1 reads DFQATT; CDR2 reads SNEGSKA (reference sequence). The CDR3 runs 18 residues. CDR3 loop: CSARAVVPGLLVDTEAFF. The CDR3, as DNA: TGCAGCGCCAGAGCGGTTGTCCCCGGGTTATTAGTGGACACTGAAGCTTTCTTT.